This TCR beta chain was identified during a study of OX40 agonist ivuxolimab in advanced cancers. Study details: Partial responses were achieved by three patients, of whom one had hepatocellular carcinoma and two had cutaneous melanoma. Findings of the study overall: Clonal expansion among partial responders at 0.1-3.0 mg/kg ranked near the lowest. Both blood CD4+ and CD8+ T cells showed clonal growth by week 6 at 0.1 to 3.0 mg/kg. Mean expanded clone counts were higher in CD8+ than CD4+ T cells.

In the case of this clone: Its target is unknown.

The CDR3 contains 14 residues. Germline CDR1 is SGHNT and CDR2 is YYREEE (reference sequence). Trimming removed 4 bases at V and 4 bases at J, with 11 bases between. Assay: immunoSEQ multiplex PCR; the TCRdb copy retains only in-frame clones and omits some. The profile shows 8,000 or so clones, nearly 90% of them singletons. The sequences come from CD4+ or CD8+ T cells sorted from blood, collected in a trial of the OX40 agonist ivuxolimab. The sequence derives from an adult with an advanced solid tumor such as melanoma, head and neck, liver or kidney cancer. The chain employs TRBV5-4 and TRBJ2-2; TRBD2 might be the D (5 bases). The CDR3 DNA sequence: TGTGCCAGCAGCCACATTACTAGCACCGGGGAGCTGTTTTTT. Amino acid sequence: CASSHITSTGELFF.